Listed below are T cell receptor beta chains from one sample, sequenced in a study of OX40 agonist ivuxolimab in advanced cancers. Method: immunoSEQ multiplex PCR; TCRdb's copy keeps in-frame clones and lacks some. This table holds more than 85,000 clones, about 89% found once. The sample in question was CD4+ or CD8+ T cells sorted from blood, obtained in a trial of the OX40 agonist ivuxolimab. Receptors originate from an adult with an advanced solid tumor such as melanoma, head and neck, liver or kidney cancer. CDR3s include the opening cysteine and the closing phenylalanine or tryptophan.

V gene,J gene,CDR3 protein
TRBV19,TRBJ1-5,CASSFRGDSNQPQHF
TRBV7-2,TRBJ2-7,CASSLASWESPPSEQYF
TRBV6-1,TRBJ1-5,CASSESPGQGVNQPQHF
TRBV27,TRBJ2-7,CASSDAGARGYEQYF
TRBV11-2,TRBJ1-3,CASSFRLSSGNTIYF
TRBV11-2,NA,CASSFFSGPYEQYF
TRBV10-1,TRBJ2-2,CASSESGANTGELFF
TRBV7-2,TRBJ2-7,CADRAPESYEQYF
TRBV10-3,TRBJ1-1,CAISDDRGLRNTEAFF
TRBV21-1,TRBJ2-7,CASPGTGTGEQYF
TRBV30,TRBJ2-7,CAWSERYEQYF
TRBV19,TRBJ2-1,CASKRGRESNNEQFF
TRBV6-1,TRBJ1-1,CASRPGMTEAFF
TRBV7-8,TRBJ2-5,CASSPGLAQETQYF
TRBV5-1,TRBJ2-7,CASSLAGQGGYEQYF
TRBV6-5,TRBJ2-7,CASSYSRLSYEQYF
TRBV7-9,TRBJ2-5,CASSQTGTSGIETQYF
TRBV2,TRBJ2-2,CAGRTSRNTGELFF
TRBV30,TRBJ1-2,CAWDRGLTGGYTF
TRBV28,TRBJ2-3,CASTYPGLVQGTDTQYF
TRBV19,TRBJ2-3,CASSITSGTDTQYF
TRBV5-4,TRBJ1-5,CASSLDVNQPQHF
TRBV21-1,TRBJ2-7,CASSKGLDRAYEQYF
TRBV28,TRBJ1-1,CASSFRRERTEAFF
TRBV2,TRBJ2-7,CASSGGLANEQYF
TRBV28,TRBJ2-5,CASSFLGQGAGETQYF
TRBV29-1,TRBJ1-2,CAVAGVHYGYTF
TRBV11-3,TRBJ1-4,CASSLGDPGSEKLFF
TRBV5-4,TRBJ2-3,CASSPDRYTDTQYF
TRBV27,TRBJ1-1,CASSFREENTEAFF
TRBV7-2,TRBJ2-1,CASSLASGIVNEQFF